These T cell receptor beta chains were read from a single sample in a study of cytomegalovirus exposure and HLA in healthy donors. Profiled with immunoSEQ multiplex PCR; TCRdb holds only in-frame clones, not every one. The specimen's table records around 75,000 clones. Sequenced material: PBMCs. The receptors come from a man aged 45-60 years in good health and CMV-seropositive. Each CDR3 is given with its conserved first and last residue. The order of the fields is D gene, V gene, J gene, CDR3 protein, CDR3 DNA. D genes are given only for firm matches.

TRBD1	TRBV27	TRBJ2-2	CASSGETGFGATGELFF	TGTGCCAGCAGTGGGGAGACAGGGTTCGGGGCGACCGGGGAGCTGTTTTTT
-	TRBV5-4	TRBJ2-3	CASSGAGERDTQYF	TGTGCCAGCAGCGGGGCAGGGGAAAGGGATACGCAGTATTTT
TRBD1	TRBV5-1	TRBJ1-1	CASSQGARGAFF	TGCGCCAGCAGCCAGGGGGCGCGAGGAGCTTTCTTT
-	TRBV2	TRBJ2-2	CASSVYTLGLFF	TGTGCCAGCAGCGTTTACACCCTTGGGCTGTTTTTT
-	TRBV4-1	TRBJ2-2	CASSQDLYTGELFF	TGCGCCAGCAGCCAAGACTTATACACCGGGGAGCTGTTTTTT
TRBD2	TRBV6-5	TRBJ2-5	CATLGTTQETQYF	TGTGCCACACTCGGGACTACCCAAGAGACCCAGTACTTC
TRBD2	TRBV6-1	TRBJ2-1	CASSEDEREKGSYNEQFF	TGTGCCAGCAGTGAAGACGAGCGGGAGAAAGGATCCTACAATGAGCAGTTCTTC
-	TRBV5-1	TRBJ2-1	CASSLEYSSYNEQFF	TGCGCCAGCAGCTTGGAATACAGCTCCTACAATGAGCAGTTCTTC
TRBD1	TRBV5-8	TRBJ2-2	CASSLGQGPTGELFF	TGTGCCAGCAGCTTAGGACAGGGGCCCACCGGGGAGCTGTTTTTT
TRBD2	TRBV6-1	TRBJ2-7	CASRASGTTHEQYF	TGTGCCAGCAGAGCTAGCGGGACAACCCACGAGCAGTACTTC
-	TRBV27	TRBJ2-3	CASSSTDTQYF	TGTGCCAGCAGTTCTACAGATACGCAGTATTTT
-	TRBV29-1	TRBJ2-7	CSVEGVRTSRRASPYEQYF	TGCAGCGTTGAAGGAGTAAGAACTAGCAGGAGGGCCTCGCCGTACGAGCAGTACTTC
-	TRBV5-6	TRBJ1-4	CASSYPGSSNEKLFF	TGTGCCAGCAGCTATCCCGGGAGTTCTAATGAAAAACTGTTTTTT
TRBD1	TRBV30	TRBJ1-2	CAWQTGGMFGYTF	TGTGCCTGGCAGACAGGGGGAATGTTTGGCTACACCTTC
-	TRBV7-8	TRBJ1-3	CASSLSTGVSSGNTIYF	TGTGCCAGCAGCTTAAGTACAGGCGTATCCTCTGGAAACACCATATATTTT
TRBD1	TRBV27	TRBJ2-1	CASSLSDRGYEQFF	TGTGCCAGCAGTTTATCTGACAGGGGTTATGAGCAGTTCTTC
TRBD2	TRBV9	TRBJ2-7	CASSVAASGLSSYEQYF	TGTGCCAGCAGCGTAGCGGCTAGCGGGCTGAGCTCCTACGAGCAGTACTTC
-	TRBV5-1	TRBJ1-3	CASSLQGAAGNTIYF	TGCGCCAGCAGCTTACAGGGAGCGGCCGGAAACACCATATATTTT
TRBD2	TRBV7-6	TRBJ2-3	CASSPGGSTQYF	TGTGCCAGCAGCCCGGGGGGGAGTACGCAGTATTTT
-	TRBV4-1	TRBJ1-1	CASSQLADPNTEAFF	TGCGCCAGCAGCCAATTAGCGGACCCGAACACTGAAGCTTTCTTT
-	TRBV9	TRBJ1-2	CASSTEVGRSDAGGYTF	TGTGCCAGCAGCACCGAAGTCGGCCGCAGCGACGCGGGAGGCTACACCTTC
TRBD1	TRBV25-1	TRBJ1-6	CASSEYGGQGDSPLHF	TGTGCCAGCAGTGAATATGGGGGTCAGGGGGATTCACCCCTCCACTTT
-	TRBV6-1	TRBJ1-1	CASSRGANTEAFF	TGTGCCAGCAGCCGGGGGGCCAACACTGAAGCTTTCTTT
-	TRBV9	TRBJ2-3	CASSEMGRDTQYF	TGTGCCAGCAGCGAGATGGGGAGAGATACGCAGTATTTT
-	TRBV12-5	TRBJ1-2	CASGPREGGYTF	TGTGCTAGTGGTCCCCGCGAGGGAGGCTACACCTTC
-	TRBV5-1	TRBJ1-1	CASSPRDTSSNTEAFF	TGCGCCAGCAGCCCCCGGGACACTTCCTCGAACACTGAAGCTTTCTTT